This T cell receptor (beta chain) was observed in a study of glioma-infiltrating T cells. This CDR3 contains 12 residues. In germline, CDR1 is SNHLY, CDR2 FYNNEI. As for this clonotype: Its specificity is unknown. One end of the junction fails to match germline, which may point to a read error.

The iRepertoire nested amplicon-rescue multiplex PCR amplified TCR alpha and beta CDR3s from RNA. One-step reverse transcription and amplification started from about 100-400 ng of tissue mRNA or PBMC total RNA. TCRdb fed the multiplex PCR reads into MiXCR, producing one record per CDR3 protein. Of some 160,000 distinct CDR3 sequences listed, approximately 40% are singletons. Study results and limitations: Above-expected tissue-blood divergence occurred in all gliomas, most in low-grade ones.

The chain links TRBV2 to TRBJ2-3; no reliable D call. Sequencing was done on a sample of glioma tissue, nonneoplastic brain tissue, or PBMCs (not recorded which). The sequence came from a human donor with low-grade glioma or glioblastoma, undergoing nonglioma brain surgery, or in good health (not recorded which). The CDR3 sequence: CASSVVEDTQYF. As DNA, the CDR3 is TGTGCCAGCAGTGTGGTCGAAGATACTCAGTATTTT.